This T cell receptor (beta chain) was retrieved from a study of memory CD4+ T cells and cytomegalovirus serostatus. Study summary: This sample comes from healthy Belgian adults, roughly 9 CMV seropositive, 24 seronegative. The study, taken as a whole, reports: Suggested: most of the CMV-linked TCR signature lies in CD4+ memory cells. About 40% of the roughly 160 known CMV-associated TCRbeta sequences appeared in CD4+ memory.

The CDR3 is 14 amino acids. Trimming took 0 bases from V and 10 from J, leaving 16 bases between them. The V gene's germline CDR1 is SGHDT and CDR2 YYEEEE. On this clone itself: No antigen is known for it.

Produced via immunoSEQ multiplex PCR; TCRdb's table is partial and in-frame only. The sample has just under 95,000 clones; about four fifths are singletons. The sort gate was single viable CD3+CD4+CD8-CD45RO+ cells for memory CD4+ T cells. CMV serostatus came from serum IgG against pp150, pp28, p38, p52. The chain employs TRBV5-6 and TRBJ1-1; D remains ambiguous. The TCR sequence derives from an adult in good health and CMV-seropositive. The sequenced sample was memory CD4+ T cells from blood. DNA of the CDR3: TGTGCCAGCAGCTTGGGAGGGCCCTTATTGGGAGCTTTCTTT. It yields the protein CASSLGGPLLGAFF.